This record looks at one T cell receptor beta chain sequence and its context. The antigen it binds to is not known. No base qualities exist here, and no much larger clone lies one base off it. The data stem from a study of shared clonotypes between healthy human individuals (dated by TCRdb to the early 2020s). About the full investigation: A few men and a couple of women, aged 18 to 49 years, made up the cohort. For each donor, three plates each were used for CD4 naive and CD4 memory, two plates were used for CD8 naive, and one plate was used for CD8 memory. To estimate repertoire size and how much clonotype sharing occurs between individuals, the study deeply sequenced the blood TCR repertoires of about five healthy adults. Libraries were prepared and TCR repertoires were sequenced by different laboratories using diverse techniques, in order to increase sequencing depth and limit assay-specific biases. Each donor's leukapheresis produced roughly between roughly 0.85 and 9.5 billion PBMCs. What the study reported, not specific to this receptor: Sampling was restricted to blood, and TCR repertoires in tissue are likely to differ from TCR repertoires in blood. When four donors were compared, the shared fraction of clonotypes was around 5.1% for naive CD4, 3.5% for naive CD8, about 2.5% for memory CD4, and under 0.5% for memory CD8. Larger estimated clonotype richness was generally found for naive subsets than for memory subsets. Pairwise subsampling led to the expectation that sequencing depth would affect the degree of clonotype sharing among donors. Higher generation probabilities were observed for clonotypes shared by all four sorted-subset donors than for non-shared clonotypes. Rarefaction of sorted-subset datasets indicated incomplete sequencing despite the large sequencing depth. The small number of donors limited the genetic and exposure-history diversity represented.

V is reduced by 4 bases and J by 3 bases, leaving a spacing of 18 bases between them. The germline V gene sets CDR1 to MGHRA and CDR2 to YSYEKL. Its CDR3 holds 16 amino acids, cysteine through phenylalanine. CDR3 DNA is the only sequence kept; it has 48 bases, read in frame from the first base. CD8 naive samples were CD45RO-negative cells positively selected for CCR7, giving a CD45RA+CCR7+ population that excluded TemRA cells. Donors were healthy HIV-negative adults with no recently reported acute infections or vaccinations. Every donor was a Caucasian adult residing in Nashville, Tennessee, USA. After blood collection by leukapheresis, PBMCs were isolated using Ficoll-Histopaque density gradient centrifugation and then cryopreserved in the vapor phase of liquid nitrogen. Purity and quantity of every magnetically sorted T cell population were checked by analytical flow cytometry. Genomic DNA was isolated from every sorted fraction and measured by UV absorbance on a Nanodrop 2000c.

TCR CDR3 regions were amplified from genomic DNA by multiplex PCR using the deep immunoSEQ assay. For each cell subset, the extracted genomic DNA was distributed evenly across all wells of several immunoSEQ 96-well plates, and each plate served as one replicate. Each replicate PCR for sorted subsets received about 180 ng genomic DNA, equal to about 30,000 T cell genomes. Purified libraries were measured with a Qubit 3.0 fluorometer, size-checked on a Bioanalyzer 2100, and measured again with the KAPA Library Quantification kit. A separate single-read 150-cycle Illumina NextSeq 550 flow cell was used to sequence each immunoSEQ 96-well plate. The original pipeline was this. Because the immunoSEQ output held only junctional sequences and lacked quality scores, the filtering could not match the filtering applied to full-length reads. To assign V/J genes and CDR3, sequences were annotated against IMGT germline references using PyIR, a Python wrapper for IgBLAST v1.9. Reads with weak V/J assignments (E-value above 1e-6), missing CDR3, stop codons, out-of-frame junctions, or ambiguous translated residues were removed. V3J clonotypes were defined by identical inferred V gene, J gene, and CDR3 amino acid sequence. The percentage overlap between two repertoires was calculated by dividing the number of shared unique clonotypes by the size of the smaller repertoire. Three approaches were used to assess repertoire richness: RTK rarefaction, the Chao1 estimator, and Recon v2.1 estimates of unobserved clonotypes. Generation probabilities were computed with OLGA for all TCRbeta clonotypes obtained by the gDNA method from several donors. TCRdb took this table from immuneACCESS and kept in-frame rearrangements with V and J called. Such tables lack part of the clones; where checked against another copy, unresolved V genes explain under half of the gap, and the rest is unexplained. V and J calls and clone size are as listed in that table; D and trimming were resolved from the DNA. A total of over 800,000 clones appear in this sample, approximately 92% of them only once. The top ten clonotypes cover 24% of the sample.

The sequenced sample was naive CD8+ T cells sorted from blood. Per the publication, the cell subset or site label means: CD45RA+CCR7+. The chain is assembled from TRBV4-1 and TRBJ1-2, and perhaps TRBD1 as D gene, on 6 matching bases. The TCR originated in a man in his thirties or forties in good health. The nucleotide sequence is TGCGCCAGCAGCCCGCTTTTGGGGGCGCGTGACTATGGCTACACCTTC. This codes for CASSPLLGARDYGYTF.